Listed below are T cell receptor beta chains from one sample, sequenced in a study of T cells after yellow fever vaccination. TCRdb passed the 5' RACE reads through MiXCR, listing each CDR3 protein once. This table has fewer than 400,000 distinct CDR3 sequences, approximately 11% appearing once. Sequencing used CD4+ T cells sorted from PBMCs, obtained 45 days after the yellow fever booster vaccination. The receptor set was obtained from a man younger than 30 who received the YFV17D yellow fever vaccine. Each CDR3 is given with its conserved first and last residue. A D gene is named only where the DNA matches it firmly. For some rows the clone size is stated as once, few or many, or as a class when expanded; others skip it.

v_call: TRBV2
d_call: NA
clone_size: many
j_call: TRBJ2-6
cdr3_nt: TGTGCCAGCAGAGTACAGGGCTCTGGGGCCAACGTCCTGACTTTC
cdr3_aa: CASRVQGSGANVLTF

v_call: TRBV6-5
d_call: NA
clone_size: many
j_call: TRBJ1-2
cdr3_nt: TGTGCCAGCAGTTATATGGCAGGCGGGGGCTATGGCTACACCTTC
cdr3_aa: CASSYMAGGGYGYTF

v_call: TRBV5-4
d_call: TRBD2
clone_size: few
j_call: TRBJ2-2
cdr3_nt: TGTGCCAGCAGCGTGGGACTAGCGGGGTCGAACACCGGGGAGCTGTTTTTT
cdr3_aa: CASSVGLAGSNTGELFF

v_call: TRBV11-2
d_call: NA
clone_size: NA
j_call: TRBJ2-1
cdr3_nt: TGTGCCAGCAGCCTTGTACGGGGATCCGGCAATGAGCAGTTCTTC
cdr3_aa: CASSLVRGSGNEQFF

v_call: TRBV2
d_call: TRBD2
clone_size: few
j_call: TRBJ2-5
cdr3_nt: TGTGCCAGCAGTGATTCGCTAGCGGTCCAAGAGACCCAGTACTTC
cdr3_aa: CASSDSLAVQETQYF

v_call: TRBV6-5
d_call: NA
clone_size: NA
j_call: TRBJ1-3
cdr3_nt: TGTGCCAGCAGGGCACGGAGCTCTGGAAACACCATATATTTT
cdr3_aa: CASRARSSGNTIYF

v_call: TRBV3-1
d_call: TRBD1
clone_size: NA
j_call: TRBJ2-3
cdr3_nt: TGTGCCAGCAGCCAAAGGACAGGGTGGCCAGATACGCAGTATTTT
cdr3_aa: CASSQRTGWPDTQYF

v_call: TRBV6-2/TRBV6-3
d_call: NA
clone_size: NA
j_call: TRBJ2-2
cdr3_nt: TGTGCCAGCAGAGGGCATCTCGTCACCGGGGAGCTGTTTTTT
cdr3_aa: CASRGHLVTGELFF

v_call: TRBV9
d_call: NA
clone_size: NA
j_call: TRBJ1-2
cdr3_nt: TGTGCCAGCAGCGTACGTGGGAACTATGGCTACACCTTC
cdr3_aa: CASSVRGNYGYTF

v_call: TRBV5-1
d_call: TRBD2
clone_size: many
j_call: TRBJ2-3
cdr3_nt: TGCGCCAGCAGCTTGGGGCTAGCGGGGAGAAGCACAGATACGCAGTATTTT
cdr3_aa: CASSLGLAGRSTDTQYF

v_call: TRBV9
d_call: NA
clone_size: NA
j_call: TRBJ1-1
cdr3_nt: TGTGCCAGCAGCGTAGAGGGGGGGCAGCCGACTGAAGCTTTCTTT
cdr3_aa: CASSVEGGQPTEAFF

v_call: TRBV5-4
d_call: NA
clone_size: few
j_call: TRBJ1-2
cdr3_nt: TGTGCCGCTCGGTGGGGGACTAACTATGGCTACACCTTC
cdr3_aa: CAARWGTNYGYTF

v_call: TRBV5-1
d_call: TRBD2
clone_size: few
j_call: TRBJ2-1
cdr3_nt: TGCGCCAGCAGCTTGGATGCGGCGGGGGGGGCCTACAATGAGCAGTTCTTC
cdr3_aa: CASSLDAAGGAYNEQFF

v_call: TRBV6-2/TRBV6-3
d_call: NA
clone_size: few
j_call: TRBJ2-7
cdr3_nt: TGTGCCAGCAGCAAGGGGGACGGGATCTACGAGCAGTACTTC
cdr3_aa: CASSKGDGIYEQYF

v_call: TRBV4-3
d_call: NA
clone_size: many
j_call: TRBJ1-2
cdr3_nt: TGCGCCAGCAGCCAACAGGGAGACCATGGCTACACCTTC
cdr3_aa: CASSQQGDHGYTF

v_call: TRBV5-1
d_call: TRBD1
clone_size: NA
j_call: TRBJ1-4
cdr3_nt: TGCGCCAGCAGCCCCGGGACAGCGAATGAAAAACTGTTTTTT
cdr3_aa: CASSPGTANEKLFF

v_call: TRBV6-4
d_call: TRBD1
clone_size: few
j_call: TRBJ2-7
cdr3_nt: TGTGCCAGCAGATCGGGACAGGGGGCGCACGAGCAGTACTTC
cdr3_aa: CASRSGQGAHEQYF

v_call: TRBV18
d_call: TRBD2
clone_size: NA
j_call: TRBJ2-7
cdr3_nt: TGTGCCAGCTCACCAACTAGCGGGGTGCTCTACGAGCAGTACTTC
cdr3_aa: CASSPTSGVLYEQYF

v_call: TRBV5-1
d_call: NA
clone_size: few
j_call: TRBJ1-6
cdr3_nt: TGCGCCAGCAGCTTGGCCCGGGTCGGCTCCTATAATTCACCCCTCCACTTT
cdr3_aa: CASSLARVGSYNSPLHF

v_call: TRBV10-3
d_call: TRBD1
clone_size: NA
j_call: TRBJ1-6
cdr3_nt: TGTGCCATCAGATCAGGGGGAAATTCACCCCTCCACTTT
cdr3_aa: CAIRSGGNSPLHF

v_call: TRBV5-1
d_call: NA
clone_size: few
j_call: TRBJ2-5
cdr3_nt: TGCGCCAGCAGCACCGACCGGAAACAAGAGACCCAGTACTTC
cdr3_aa: CASSTDRKQETQYF

v_call: TRBV9
d_call: NA
clone_size: NA
j_call: TRBJ2-1
cdr3_nt: TGTGCCAGCAGCCGCGGTCTTGAGCAGTTCTTC
cdr3_aa: CASSRGLEQFF

v_call: TRBV18
d_call: NA
clone_size: few
j_call: TRBJ2-5
cdr3_nt: TGTGCCAGCTCACCCGGATTAGGACAGCCGGAGACCCAGTACTTC
cdr3_aa: CASSPGLGQPETQYF

v_call: TRBV20-1
d_call: TRBD2
clone_size: few
j_call: TRBJ2-1
cdr3_nt: TGCAGTGCTGGAGCCCCGGGACTAGCCTACAATGAGCAGTTCTTC
cdr3_aa: CSAGAPGLAYNEQFF

v_call: TRBV12-3/TRBV12-4
d_call: NA
clone_size: many
j_call: TRBJ2-2
cdr3_nt: TGTGCCAGCACCCCCCCGGGCACCGGGGAGCTGTTTTTT
cdr3_aa: CASTPPGTGELFF

v_call: TRBV10-3
d_call: NA
clone_size: few
j_call: TRBJ2-2
cdr3_nt: TGTGCCATCACTGCGGATCATAACACCGGGGAGCTGTTTTTT
cdr3_aa: CAITADHNTGELFF

v_call: TRBV20-1
d_call: NA
clone_size: NA
j_call: TRBJ1-4
cdr3_nt: TGCAGTGCCCCGGACCTTTCAAGTGAAAAACTGTTTTTT
cdr3_aa: CSAPDLSSEKLFF

v_call: TRBV6-2/TRBV6-3
d_call: NA
clone_size: few
j_call: TRBJ1-5
cdr3_nt: TGTGCCAGCCCTGACCGGATCCCCGAGCAGCCCCAGCATTTT
cdr3_aa: CASPDRIPEQPQHF

v_call: TRBV5-1
d_call: TRBD2
clone_size: NA
j_call: TRBJ2-3
cdr3_nt: TGCGCCAGCAGCTTGATGGCCTCGGGGGGGTCGGATACGCAGTATTTT
cdr3_aa: CASSLMASGGSDTQYF

v_call: TRBV7-2
d_call: NA
clone_size: many
j_call: TRBJ1-5
cdr3_nt: TGTGCCAGCAGCTTAGCGGGGGGGAGAAGCAATCAGCCCCAGCATTTT
cdr3_aa: CASSLAGGRSNQPQHF

v_call: TRBV5-1
d_call: NA
clone_size: few
j_call: TRBJ1-5
cdr3_nt: TGCGCCAGCAGCTTGGCACCCAGGGAGCCCCAGCATTTT
cdr3_aa: CASSLAPREPQHF

v_call: TRBV27
d_call: NA
clone_size: few
j_call: TRBJ2-3
cdr3_nt: TGTGCCAGCAGTAACCCGATAGCCGCTCCTAGCACCGCAGATACGCAGTATTTT
cdr3_aa: CASSNPIAAPSTADTQYF

v_call: TRBV28
d_call: TRBD1
clone_size: NA
j_call: TRBJ1-2
cdr3_nt: TGTGCCAGCAACCGACAGGGGAGCGATGGCTACACCTTC
cdr3_aa: CASNRQGSDGYTF

v_call: TRBV5-1
d_call: NA
clone_size: few
j_call: TRBJ2-3
cdr3_nt: TGCGCCAGCAGCTTGGATCCGGCGGCCTCCCGCACAGATACGCAGTATTTT
cdr3_aa: CASSLDPAASRTDTQYF

v_call: TRBV6-5
d_call: NA
clone_size: NA
j_call: TRBJ1-6
cdr3_nt: TGTGCCAGCAGTTCCCCTATACAGGGTATGAATTCACCCCTCCACTTT
cdr3_aa: CASSSPIQGMNSPLHF

v_call: TRBV7-2
d_call: TRBD2
clone_size: NA
j_call: TRBJ2-3
cdr3_nt: TGTGCCAGCACCCCCGGACTAGCGGGGGATACGCAGTATTTT
cdr3_aa: CASTPGLAGDTQYF

v_call: TRBV2
d_call: NA
clone_size: many
j_call: TRBJ1-1
cdr3_nt: TGTGCCAGCAACCCCGGTCAGCAGAACACTGAAGCTTTCTTT
cdr3_aa: CASNPGQQNTEAFF

v_call: TRBV7-2
d_call: NA
clone_size: NA
j_call: TRBJ1-1
cdr3_nt: TGTGCCAGCAGCTTAGGGGGGAATATGAACACTGAAGCTTTCTTT
cdr3_aa: CASSLGGNMNTEAFF

v_call: TRBV15
d_call: NA
clone_size: NA
j_call: TRBJ2-7
cdr3_nt: TGTGCCACCGGTACAGCGGATTCCTACGAGCAGTACTTC
cdr3_aa: CATGTADSYEQYF

v_call: TRBV6-5
d_call: NA
clone_size: few
j_call: TRBJ1-4
cdr3_nt: TGTGCCAGCAGTTACTCGAGTAAGGAAAAACTGTTTTTT
cdr3_aa: CASSYSSKEKLFF

v_call: TRBV12-3/TRBV12-4
d_call: NA
clone_size: many
j_call: TRBJ1-3
cdr3_nt: TGTGCCAGCAGTTCCCAGGGAGGTAACACCATATATTTT
cdr3_aa: CASSSQGGNTIYF

v_call: TRBV29-1
d_call: NA
clone_size: NA
j_call: TRBJ1-6
cdr3_nt: TGCAGCGTTGAGGAGACATCTAATTCACCCCTCCACTTT
cdr3_aa: CSVEETSNSPLHF

v_call: TRBV5-1
d_call: NA
clone_size: NA
j_call: TRBJ1-4
cdr3_nt: TGCGCCAGCAGCTCAACCGGGACCCGAGTGGAAAAACTGTTTTTT
cdr3_aa: CASSSTGTRVEKLFF

v_call: TRBV20-1
d_call: TRBD1
clone_size: few
j_call: TRBJ1-5
cdr3_nt: TGCAGTGCTAGAACCCGACAGGGCAGTCCTCAGCCCCAGCATTTT
cdr3_aa: CSARTRQGSPQPQHF

v_call: TRBV12-3/TRBV12-4
d_call: NA
clone_size: many
j_call: TRBJ2-5
cdr3_nt: TGTGCCAGCAGGGGGAGCCAGGGCGGAGAGACCCAGTACTTC
cdr3_aa: CASRGSQGGETQYF